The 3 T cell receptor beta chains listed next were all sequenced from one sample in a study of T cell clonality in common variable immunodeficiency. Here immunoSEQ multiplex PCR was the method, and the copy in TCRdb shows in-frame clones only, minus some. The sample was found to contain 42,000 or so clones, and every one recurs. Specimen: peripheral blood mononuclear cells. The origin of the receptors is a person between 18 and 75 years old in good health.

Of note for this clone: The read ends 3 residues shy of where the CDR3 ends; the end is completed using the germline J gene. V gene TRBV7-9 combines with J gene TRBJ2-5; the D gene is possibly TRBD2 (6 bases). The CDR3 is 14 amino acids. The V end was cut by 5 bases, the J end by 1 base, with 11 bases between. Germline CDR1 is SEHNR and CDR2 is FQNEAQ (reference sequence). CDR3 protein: CASSRRGAQETQYF. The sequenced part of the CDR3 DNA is TGTGCCAGCAGCCGCCGCGGGGCCCAAGAGACC.

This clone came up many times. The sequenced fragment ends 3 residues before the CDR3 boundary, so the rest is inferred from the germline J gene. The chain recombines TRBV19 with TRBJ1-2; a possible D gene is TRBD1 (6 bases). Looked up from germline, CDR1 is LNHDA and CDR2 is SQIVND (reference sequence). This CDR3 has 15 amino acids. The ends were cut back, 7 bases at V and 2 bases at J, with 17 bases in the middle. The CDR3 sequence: CASKDPGTSNYGYTF. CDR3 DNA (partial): TGTGCCAGTAAAGACCCCGGGACATCCAACTATGGC.

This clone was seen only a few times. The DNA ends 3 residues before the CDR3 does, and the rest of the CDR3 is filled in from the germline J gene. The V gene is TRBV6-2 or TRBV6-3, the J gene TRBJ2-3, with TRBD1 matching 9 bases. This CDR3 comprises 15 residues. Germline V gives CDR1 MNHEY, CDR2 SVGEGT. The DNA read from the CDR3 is TGTGCCAGCAGTCCCGGGACAGGGAACCAAGAGACG. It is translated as CASSPGTGNQET. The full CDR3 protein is CASSPGTGNQETQYF.